A selection of T cell receptor beta chains follows, all from one sample in a study of T cell responses to AZD1222 COVID-19 vaccine. Produced via immunoSEQ multiplex PCR; TCRdb's table is partial and in-frame only. In the table there are 110,000 to 150,000 clones, approximately 93% of which are singletons. Sequenced material: peripheral blood, taken on day 0 of AZD1222 vaccination. The receptors stem from an adult in good health. CDR3s include the opening cysteine and the closing phenylalanine or tryptophan. D genes are given only for firm matches. Clone size is not always given. Where it is, it says once, few, many or a class for expanded clones.

D	size	V	J	DNA	CDR3
TRBD1	few	TRBV11-2	TRBJ2-2	TGTGCCAGCAGCACCTACAGGGGGAGCACCGGGGAGCTGTTTTTT	CASSTYRGSTGELFF
TRBD2	once	TRBV15	TRBJ2-1	TGTGCCACCAGCAGAGATCTCCTAGCGGGAGGGGGCCTGGGGTACAATGAGCAGTTCTTC	CATSRDLLAGGGLGYNEQFF
TRBD2	NA	TRBV19	TRBJ2-1	TGTGCCAGTAGCCAGGGAGGGCGGTACGTTGAGCAGTTCTTC	CASSQGGRYVEQFF
NA	NA	TRBV5-5	TRBJ2-1	TGTGCCAGCAGCTTGGGGCAGGGGAGCGATGAGCAGTTCTTC	CASSLGQGSDEQFF
NA	NA	TRBV27	TRBJ2-7	TGTGCCAGCAGCCCAGACCAGCCCTCCTACGAGCAGTACTTC	CASSPDQPSYEQYF
TRBD2	NA	TRBV19	TRBJ2-7	TGTGCCAGTAGTATAAGCGGGACGTACGAGCAGTACTTC	CASSISGTYEQYF
TRBD1	NA	TRBV29-1	TRBJ2-2	TGCAGCGCAGGACAGGGGGCTAGCGGGGAGCTGTTTTTT	CSAGQGASGELFF
TRBD1	NA	TRBV30	TRBJ2-1	TGTGCCTGGAGTGTTAACGGGGACAGCTACAATGAGCAGTTCTTC	CAWSVNGDSYNEQFF
TRBD2	NA	TRBV2	TRBJ2-1	TGTGCCAGCAGTCTCACTAGCGGGAGTTGGTATGAGCAGTTCTTC	CASSLTSGSWYEQFF
NA	once	TRBV18	TRBJ2-1	TGTGCCAGCTCACCACTGGCAGGAAGCTCCTACAATGAGCAGTTCTTC	CASSPLAGSSYNEQFF
NA	NA	TRBV4-1	TRBJ1-5	TGCGCCAGCAGCAAGGCGTCGCCGGGGGTAAGTCAGCCCCAGCATTTT	CASSKASPGVSQPQHF
NA	NA	TRBV5-1	TRBJ2-2	TGCGCCAGCAGCTCGATTGGGGGGAACACCGGGGAGCTGTTTTTT	CASSSIGGNTGELFF
NA	NA	TRBV12-3/TRBV12-4	TRBJ1-5	TGTGCCACCCAGTTTGGGGGGCAGCCCCAGCATTTT	CATQFGGQPQHF
TRBD2	once	TRBV30	TRBJ2-3	TGTGCCTGGAGTCCCACCCCCGGGAGGGGGACAGATACGCAGTATTTT	CAWSPTPGRGTDTQYF
NA	once	TRBV7-2	TRBJ2-5	TGTGCCAGCAGCCCGAAGCTAGAGACCCAGTACTTC	CASSPKLETQYF
NA	NA	TRBV19	TRBJ2-6	TGTGCCAGTAGTATACGGACAGGGGCCAACGTCCTGACTTTC	CASSIRTGANVLTF
TRBD1	few	TRBV6-5	TRBJ1-1	TGTGCCAGCAGTTACCGACTTGGACAGGGGGAGGGGGCTTTCTTT	CASSYRLGQGEGAFF